A selection of T cell receptor beta chains follows, all from one sample in a study of OX40 agonist ivuxolimab in advanced cancers. Sequenced by immunoSEQ multiplex PCR; TCRdb stores in-frame clones only, minus some. The sample records about 52,000 clones, 85% to 95% being singletons. The material sequenced was CD4+ or CD8+ T cells sorted from blood, taken in a trial of the OX40 agonist ivuxolimab. These receptors came from an adult with an advanced solid tumor such as melanoma, head and neck, liver or kidney cancer. Each CDR3 is given without its conserved first and last residue. Each record gives: J gene, V gene, clone size, CDR3 protein. The size of a clone is reported for some rows only, either as once, few or many, or as a class for expanded clones.

j_gene: TRBJ2-7; v_gene: TRBV4-1; abundance: .; CDR3aa: ASSPGSGWEQY
j_gene: TRBJ1-1; v_gene: TRBV5-1; abundance: .; CDR3aa: ASSFGGYTEAF
j_gene: TRBJ2-7; v_gene: TRBV27; abundance: .; CDR3aa: ASSRQGLSYEQY
j_gene: TRBJ2-1; v_gene: TRBV7-9; abundance: .; CDR3aa: ASSGTSGKYNEQF
j_gene: TRBJ2-7; v_gene: TRBV30; abundance: few; CDR3aa: AWSVGGVYEQY
j_gene: TRBJ1-1; v_gene: TRBV28; abundance: .; CDR3aa: ASRGTVSSNTEAF
j_gene: TRBJ2-5; v_gene: TRBV5-1; abundance: .; CDR3aa: ASSPQGGLEGETQY
j_gene: TRBJ1-4; v_gene: TRBV28; abundance: .; CDR3aa: ASSHRASNEKLF
j_gene: TRBJ2-1; v_gene: TRBV4-1; abundance: .; CDR3aa: ASSQERQGIDEQF
j_gene: TRBJ2-1; v_gene: TRBV11-3; abundance: .; CDR3aa: ASSLRGGPYNEQF
j_gene: TRBJ2-1; v_gene: TRBV29-1; abundance: .; CDR3aa: SVERGAGGSYNEQF
j_gene: TRBJ2-1; v_gene: TRBV27; abundance: .; CDR3aa: ASRGLAGVYEQF
j_gene: TRBJ2-5; v_gene: TRBV11-2; abundance: .; CDR3aa: ASSFADRVGPQETQY
j_gene: TRBJ2-3; v_gene: TRBV15; abundance: once; CDR3aa: ATLPGTGDTQY
j_gene: TRBJ1-2; v_gene: TRBV4-1; abundance: .; CDR3aa: ASSQLSGIPRNGYT
j_gene: TRBJ2-7; v_gene: TRBV9; abundance: .; CDR3aa: ASSETGGGSREQY